One and the same sample provided the 31 T cell receptor beta chains below, sequenced in a study of CD8 T cells in Susac syndrome. Random hexamers were used to reverse transcribe about 0.5 to 1 ug of RNA. TCRdb fed the immunoSEQ multiplex PCR reads into MiXCR, producing one record per CDR3 protein. Of around 160,000 distinct CDR3 sequences listed, 90% to 95% are singletons. The sequenced sample was CD4+ T cells from PBMCs. These receptors came from a human donor in good health.

This chain connects TRBV7-8 to TRBJ1-2; no reliable D call. CDR3 length equals 13 residues. Per germline, CDR1 SGHVS and CDR2 FQNEAQ. V dropped 2 bases and J dropped 5 bases, with 9 bases sitting between them. This CDR3 reads CASSLRDGYGYTF. The DNA for the CDR3 is TGTGCCAGCAGCTTAAGGGATGGATATGGCTACACCTTC.

The genes are TRBV5-4 and TRBJ2-5; D possibly corresponds to TRBD2 (6 bases). Trimming took 2 bases from V and 3 from J, leaving 11 bases between them. Looked up from germline, CDR1 is SGHNT and CDR2 is YYREEE (reference sequence). CDR3 length: 14 amino acids. The CDR3 region is CASSFASEEETQYF. In nucleotides, the CDR3 is TGTGCCAGCAGCTTCGCTAGCGAGGAAGAGACCCAGTACTTC.

The J gene is TRBJ1-2, the V gene TRBV29-1; perhaps TRBD1 as D (5 bases). From germline, CDR1 is SQVTM and CDR2 ANQGSEA. The CDR3 loop spans 15 amino acids. With 5 bases removed from V and 7 bases from J, the gap between germline ends came to 23 bases. DNA of the CDR3: TGCAGCGTTCCTCACGAGGGGCCGGGCTACGGTGGCTACACCTTC. This codes for CSVPHEGPGYGGYTF.

The rearrangement uses TRBV7-2 and TRBJ2-7, with 9 bases identical to TRBD2. Germline trimming cut 5 bases from V and 1 base from J; bases unmatched to any gene: 9. Germline V gene sequence: CDR1 SGHTA, CDR2 FQGNSA. CDR3 length equals 16 residues. The CDR3 DNA is TGTGCCAGCAGCCCAGAGGGCACTAGCGGGTCCTACGAGCAGTACTTC. This encodes CASSPEGTSGSYEQYF.

The chain carries TRBV3-1 and TRBJ2-5; 7 bases are shared with TRBD1. CDR1 is LGHDT and CDR2 is YNNKEL in the germline V gene (reference sequence). The V and J ends lost 5 bases and 2 bases, in that order; junction bases with no gene match: 5. The CDR3 covers 14 residues. CDR3 DNA sequence: TGTGCCAGCAGCTACCGGACAGGTCAAGAGACCCAGTACTTC. Encoded protein: CASSYRTGQETQYF.

V gene TRBV6-1 combines with J gene TRBJ2-3, with 10 bases aligning to TRBD2. Germline assignment: CDR1 MNHNS and CDR2 SASEGT. V dropped 6 bases and J dropped 0; count of bases not matched to a gene: 6. The CDR3 totals 16 residues. CDR3 in amino acids: CASRLAGASSTDTQYF. In DNA form, the CDR3 reads TGTGCCAGCAGGCTAGCGGGGGCCTCTAGCACAGATACGCAGTATTTT.

There are a few counts of this clonotype. V and J are TRBV6-6 and TRBJ2-6; D call uncertain. CDR1 is MNHNY, CDR2 SVGAGI, per germline (reference sequence). The CDR3 consists of 14 residues. Trimming left V 5 bases short and J 3 bases short, with 8 bases between. CDR3 region: CASSTGSGANVLTF. CDR3 in DNA: TGTGCCAGCAGTACCGGCAGTGGGGCCAACGTCCTGACTTTC.

CDR3 DNA sequence: TGTGCCAGCAGCCCGACCTATGGGGACATTCAGTACTTC. This sequence encodes CASSPTYGDIQYF. The chain links TRBV3-1 to TRBJ2-4, with no clear D. Germline V lookup: CDR1 LGHDT, CDR2 YNNKEL (reference sequence). The CDR3 consists of 13 residues. Trimming stripped 4 bases from V and 8 bases from J, with 12 bases between.

As to this clonotype: One end of the junction does not line up with germline, which may come from a read error. As DNA, the CDR3 is TGTGCCAGCAGCCAGGGGCAGGGCCTGGAAGCCTTCTTT. Residues: CASSQGQGLEAFF. The chain combines TRBV3-1 with TRBJ1-1, with D perhaps matching TRBD1 (5 bases). Germline values: CDR1 LGHDT, CDR2 YNNKEL (reference sequence). CDR3 size: 13 residues.

This clonotype was seen once. The chain links TRBV14 to TRBJ1-3, with no clear D. Germline V gene data show CDR1 as SGHDN and CDR2 as FVKESK. The CDR3 contains 13 residues. V was cut by 4 bases and J by 0 bases, with 4 bases left in between. The CDR3 region has the DNA TGTGCCAGCAGCCGAGGCTCTGGAAACACCATATATTTT. The encoded protein is CASSRGSGNTIYF.

The CDR3 region is CSASGTSGSNEQFF. Written as DNA, the CDR3 is TGCAGTGCTTCAGGGACTAGCGGTTCCAATGAGCAGTTCTTC. The V and J genes are TRBV20-1 and TRBJ2-1, with 11 bases matching TRBD2. With V trimmed by 5 bases and J by 6 bases, 6 bases remained unmatched. Germline-derived CDR1 and CDR2 are DFQATT and SNEGSKA (reference sequence). This CDR3 is built from 14 residues.

A single count supports this clonotype. This rearrangement joins TRBV6-5 to TRBJ1-3; the D gene is possibly TRBD1 (6 bases). Germline V CDR1 and CDR2: MNHEY, SVGAGI. V was cut by 2 bases and J by 1 base, with 9 bases left in between. This CDR3 contains 15 residues. CDR3 region: CASSYRGSSGNTIYF. The CDR3 DNA sequence: TGTGCCAGCAGTTACAGGGGGTCGTCTGGAAACACCATATATTTT.

The V and J genes are TRBV5-1 and TRBJ2-5, with D perhaps matching TRBD2 (6 bases). The V end lost 4 bases, the J end lost 5 bases, and 12 bases lay between the germline ends. CDR3 length: 13 residues. Germline CDR1 is SGHRS and CDR2 is YFSETQ. The CDR3 loop is CASSMTGGETQYF. The CDR3 DNA reads TGCGCCAGCAGCATGACCGGAGGGGAGACCCAGTACTTC.

This chain links TRBV6-1 with TRBJ2-1; possibly TRBD1 or TRBD2 for D (5 bases each). V gave up 11 bases and J gave up 4 bases, with 15 bases separating them. CDR1 is MNHNS, CDR2 SASEGT, per germline. The CDR3 extends over 13 amino acids. CDR3 in amino acids: CAGRLGLYNEQFF. The CDR3 DNA sequence: TGTGCCGGGAGACTGGGGCTTTACAATGAGCAGTTCTTC.

This chain joins TRBV20-1 and TRBJ2-5, with 9 bases lining up with TRBD1. This CDR3 region has 14 residues. The junction had 10 bases not matched to a gene; V was cut back by 6 bases and J by 5 bases. Germline V gives CDR1 DFQATT, CDR2 SNEGSKA (reference sequence). The CDR3 region is CSANYRGPRETQYF. CDR3 nucleotides: TGCAGTGCGAACTACAGGGGGCCTCGGGAGACCCAGTACTTC.

V usage is TRBV3-1 and J usage is TRBJ1-2; 9 nucleotides agree with TRBD1. V lost 7 bases to trimming and J lost 0 bases; unmatched junction nucleotides: 6. CDR1 and CDR2 (germline): LGHDT, YNNKEL (reference sequence). This CDR3 comprises 15 residues. The CDR3, as DNA: TGTGCCAGCACGAAGGGACAGGGTCCTAACTATGGCTACACCTTC. Residues: CASTKGQGPNYGYTF.

The chain uses TRBV19 and TRBJ1-4; D not certain. The V and J ends lost 8 bases and 5 bases respectively, with 12 bases between them. Germline lookup yields CDR1 LNHDA and CDR2 SQIVND (reference sequence). This CDR3 spans 13 amino acids. CDR3 coding DNA: TGTGCCAGTGCCGACACTAGGAATGAAAAACTGTTTTTT. This encodes CASADTRNEKLFF.

The gene calls are TRBV20-1 and TRBJ2-3, with 9 bases lining up with TRBD2. Germline assignment: CDR1 DFQATT and CDR2 SNEGSKA (reference sequence). This CDR3 is built from 13 residues. With V trimmed by 5 bases and J by 6 bases, 6 bases remained unmatched. The chain's CDR3 is CSARAGGLDTQYF. The DNA for the CDR3 is TGCAGTGCTCGGGCGGGGGGGCTGGATACGCAGTATTTT.

This rearrangement joins TRBV3-1 to TRBJ2-3, with D maybe TRBD1 (6 bases). Trimming shortened V by 1 base and J by 4 bases, and 15 bases separated the two germline ends. The CDR3 length is 16 residues. Per the germline V gene, CDR1 is LGHDT and CDR2 is YNNKEL (reference sequence). The CDR3 DNA follows: TGTGCCAGCAGCCAAGGTGTACAGGGTAACGCAGATACGCAGTATTTT. Amino acids: CASSQGVQGNADTQYF.

This chain connects TRBV5-1 to TRBJ1-6; D remains unclear. Germline V CDR1 and CDR2: SGHRS, YFSETQ. V was cut by 3 bases and J by 10 bases, with 11 bases left in between. This CDR3 region has 13 residues. CDR3 nucleotide sequence: TGCGCCAGCAGCTCGGAGGTTGGGTCACCCCTCCACTTT. Encoded protein: CASSSEVGSPLHF. Using reference TRBV5-1 and TRBJ1-6 for the parts outside the CDR3, the full variable domain is KAGVTQTPRYLIKTRGQQVTLSCSPISGHRSVSWYQQTPGQGLQFLFEYFSETQRNKGNFPGRFSGRQFSNSRSEMNVSTLELGDSALYLCASSSEVGSPLHFGNGTRLTVT.

V usage is TRBV6-1 and J usage is TRBJ1-4, with D possibly TRBD1 on 5 matching bases. Germline CDR1 reads MNHNS; CDR2 reads SASEGT. The CDR3 consists of 12 residues. The germline V and J ends were trimmed by 5 bases and 16 bases, with 17 bases remaining between them. The CDR3 here is CASSIQTVRKFF. The CDR3 DNA reads as TGTGCCAGCAGTATCCAGACAGTTCGCAAGTTTTTT.

This chain connects TRBV3-1 to TRBJ2-2; tentatively, D is TRBD2 (5 bases). The ends were cut back, 1 base at V and 6 bases at J, with 18 bases in the middle. The CDR3 is 17 amino acids. The germline gives CDR1 LGHDT, CDR2 YNNKEL (reference sequence). The CDR3 region has the DNA TGTGCCAGCAGCCAAGTCGGAAATTCAGGAGGCGCCGGGGAGCTGTTTTTT. Residues: CASSQVGNSGGAGELFF.

In this sample, this clonotype turned up once. This chain uses TRBV5-6 with TRBJ2-7, with 13 nucleotides matching TRBD2. The CDR3 has 16 amino acids. V lost 4 bases to trimming and J lost 0 bases; unmatched junction nucleotides: 4. Germline CDR1 and CDR2: SGHDT and YYEEEE. The CDR3 loop is CASSPGTSGVSYEQYF. The DNA of the CDR3 is TGTGCCAGCAGCCCCGGGACTAGCGGGGTCTCCTACGAGCAGTACTTC.

The gene calls are TRBV5-4 and TRBJ2-3; TRBD2 matches at 12 bases. The V gene's germline CDR1 is SGHNT and CDR2 YYREEE (reference sequence). With V trimmed by 3 bases and J by 6 bases, 5 bases remained unmatched. The CDR3 is 15 residues long. CDR3 nucleotide sequence: TGTGCCAGCAGCTCTACTAGCGGGGGGAGGGATACGCAGTATTTT. Translating it yields CASSSTSGGRDTQYF.

V gene TRBV9 combines with J gene TRBJ1-1, with 7 bases identical to TRBD1. After removal of 0 bases from V and 4 bases from J, the junction contained 6 bases not matched to a gene. This CDR3 spans 15 amino acids. Germline V gives CDR1 SGDLS, CDR2 YYNGEE. CDR3: CASSVGREGATEAFF. CDR3 nucleotide sequence: TGTGCCAGCAGCGTAGGGAGGGAGGGGGCCACTGAAGCTTTCTTT. The full variable domain, completed using reference TRBV9 and TRBJ1-1, is DSGVTQTPKHLITATGQRVTLRCSPRSGDLSVYWYQQSLDQGLQFLIQYYNGEERAKGNILERFSAQQFPDLHSELNLSSLELGDSALYFCASSVGREGATEAFFGQGTRLTVV.

The V gene is TRBV29-1, the J gene TRBJ1-1, with 9 bases identical to TRBD1. This CDR3 comprises 13 residues. Germline assignment: CDR1 SQVTM and CDR2 ANQGSEA. Trimming cost V 7 bases and J 0 bases; bases outside gene matches: 3. The DNA for the CDR3 is TGCAGCGCCGGGACAGGGATGAACACTGAAGCTTTCTTT. It translates to CSAGTGMNTEAFF.

This chain connects TRBV12-3 or TRBV12-4 to TRBJ2-7, with D unclear. Between the trimmed V and J ends, which lost 3 bases and 3 bases, there was a span of 6 bases. The CDR3 covers 12 residues. Here the CDR3 reads CASSFEGYEQYF. The CDR3 DNA is TGTGCCAGCAGTTTCGAAGGCTACGAGCAGTACTTC.

The rearrangement joins TRBV29-1 to TRBJ1-2, with TRBD1 identical over 8 bases. This CDR3 spans 15 amino acids. Germline assignment: CDR1 SQVTM and CDR2 ANQGSEA. V lost 6 bases and J lost 4; bases outside the gene matches: 13. Here the CDR3 DNA reads TGCAGCGTCCACCCCCCTGGACAGGGCCCCTATGGCTACACCTTC. Its protein product is CSVHPPGQGPYGYTF.

The chain uses TRBV20-1 and TRBJ2-7; 9 nucleotides line up with TRBD1. The CDR3 totals 16 residues. Trimming removed 1 base from V and 6 bases from J; junction bases left unmatched: 13. In germline, CDR1 is DFQATT, CDR2 SNEGSKA (reference sequence). CDR3 coding DNA: TGCAGTGCTAGAGTCCGGTCGGACAGGGGAGGACGCGAGCAGTACTTC. Translating gives CSARVRSDRGGREQYF.

This chain joins TRBV2 and TRBJ2-3; no clear D. The CDR3 totals 12 residues. V lost 6 bases and J lost 9, with 13 bases in between. Germline CDR1 and CDR2: SNHLY and FYNNEI. The CDR3 coding sequence is TGTGCCAGCAGCGGTGAGGCTGGGACGCAGTATTTT. It translates to CASSGEAGTQYF.

As DNA, the CDR3 is TGTGCCACCAGCAGAGAGAGGACAGGCCGAAACTATGGCTACACCTTC. As protein: CATSRERTGRNYGYTF. This chain uses TRBV15 with TRBJ1-2; 7 nucleotides match TRBD1. Germline V lookup: CDR1 LNHNV, CDR2 YYDKDF (reference sequence). The CDR3 contains 16 residues. V lost 0 bases and J lost 2; bases outside the gene matches: 6. Supplemented by reference TRBV15 and TRBJ1-2, the full variable domain reads DAMVIQNPRYQVTQFGKPVTLSCSQTLNHNVMYWYQQKSSQAPKLLFHYYDKDFNNEADTPDNFQSRRPNTSFCFLDIRSPGLGDTAMYLCATSRERTGRNYGYTFGSGTRLTVV.